The 17 T cell receptor beta chains below all came from one sample that was sequenced in a study of cytomegalovirus exposure and HLA in healthy donors (TCRdb year 2017). Library prep was done by the immunoSEQ multiplex PCR assay. For the multiplex PCR, a mixture combining 60 forward primers for TCR Vbeta segments and 13 reverse primers for TCR Jbeta segments was used. TCRdb mirrors the immuneACCESS table, restricted to in-frame sequences. Some clones are absent from its copies; in checked studies, under half trace to an unresolved V gene, and the reason for the others is unknown. For this sample there are roughly 170,000 clones; 80% to 90% appear just once. 0.75% to 0.9% of the sample rests with the top ten. Specimen: PBMCs. These receptors all stem from a woman aged 18 to 35 in good health and CMV-seronegative.

The chain carries TRBV4-1 and TRBJ1-5; 10 bases map to TRBD1. The germline V gene encodes CDR1 MGHRA and CDR2 YSYEKL. The CDR3 is made up of 22 amino acids. After removal of 3 bases from V and 1 base from J, the junction contained 21 bases not matched to a gene. CDR3 loop: CASSQLRPPGTGDCGSNQPQHF. The CDR3 region has the DNA TGCGCCAGCAGCCAGTTACGGCCTCCCGGGACAGGGGATTGTGGGAGCAATCAGCCCCAGCATTTT.

Remarks on this clone: One junction end disagrees with the germline gene, perhaps due to a read error. The V and J genes are TRBV29-1 and TRBJ1-1; 7 nucleotides match TRBD1. Germline V gene sequence: CDR1 SQVTM, CDR2 ANQGSEA. The CDR3 consists of 14 residues. CDR3 nucleotide sequence: TGCAGCGTAGAAGAAAGACAGGGTAGGACTGAAGCTTTCTTT. Protein product: CSVEERQGRTEAFF.

Details on this clone: At one of its ends the junction is not consistent with the germline gene, which may arise from a read error. The CDR3 sequence: CASSLDSPQGSYEQYF. The CDR3 DNA reads as TGTGCCAGCAGCTTAGACTCTCCGCAGGGTTCCTATGAGCAGTACTTC. This rearrangement joins TRBV11-2 to TRBJ2-7; D might be TRBD1 (5 bases). Germline V lookup: CDR1 SGHAT, CDR2 FQNNGV. This CDR3 is built from 16 residues.

The V gene is TRBV2, the J gene TRBJ2-6; 7 nucleotides agree with TRBD1. The CDR3 totals 19 residues. Germline V CDR1 and CDR2: SNHLY, FYNNEI. Germline trimming cut 2 bases from V and 1 base from J; bases unmatched to any gene: 11. The CDR3 sequence is CASSELRAGGFSGANVLTF. The CDR3 nucleotides are TGTGCCAGCAGTGAACTTCGGGCAGGGGGTTTTTCTGGGGCCAACGTCCTGACTTTC.

The V call is TRBV7-9, the J call TRBJ2-1; possible D gene TRBD2, 6 bases. Trimming pared 5 bases from V and 7 bases from J, leaving 21 bases between. This CDR3 has 16 amino acids. Germline V gene lookup returns CDR1 SEHNR and CDR2 FQNEAQ (reference sequence). CDR3 protein: CASSPRPGTLSNEQFF. CDR3 DNA: TGTGCCAGCAGCCCCCGGCCCGGGACTCTATCGAATGAGCAGTTCTTC.

This clone was seen once. V gene TRBV4-1 combines with J gene TRBJ2-5, with 8 bases that match TRBD2. CDR3 size: 17 residues. Trimming at V came to 0 bases and at J to 0 bases, leaving 6 bases not matched to a gene. Looked up from germline, CDR1 is MGHRA and CDR2 is YSYEKL. CDR3 amino acids: CASSQDRQRGYQETQYF. CDR3 nucleotides: TGCGCCAGCAGCCAAGATCGTCAGCGGGGGTACCAAGAGACCCAGTACTTC.

This chain links TRBV5-1 with TRBJ1-6; D gene uncertain. Germline CDR1 and CDR2: SGHRS and YFSETQ. The CDR3 runs 12 residues. V lost 2 bases and J 5 bases, leaving 2 bases between the germline ends. CDR3 in amino acids: CASSFDNSPLHF. CDR3 nucleotides: TGCGCCAGCAGCTTCGATAATTCACCCCTCCACTTT.

The chain joins TRBV28 to TRBJ1-1, with D possibly matching TRBD1 (5 bases). The CDR3 is 13 amino acids. Germline lookup yields CDR1 MDHEN and CDR2 SYDVKM. Between the trimmed V and J ends, which lost 10 bases and 5 bases, there was a span of 17 bases. The CDR3: CATHEGRGTEAFF. DNA for the CDR3: TGTGCCACCCACGAAGGGCGGGGGACTGAAGCTTTCTTT.

This rearrangement joins TRBV7-6 to TRBJ1-2, with 10 bases fitting TRBD1. The CDR3 contains 12 residues. CDR1 is SGHVS and CDR2 is FNYEAQ in the germline V gene. In nucleotides, the CDR3 is TGTGCGACGGGACAGGGGACCTATGGCTACACCTTC. This translates into CATGQGTYGYTF.

The CDR3 DNA reads TGTGCCAGCAGCCGAGGCTACGAGCAGTACTTC. This encodes CASSRGYEQYF. V usage is TRBV6-5 and J usage is TRBJ2-7; D ambiguous. The V gene lost 6 bases and the J gene lost 3 bases, with 6 bases spanning the gap. There are 11 residues in the CDR3. Per germline, CDR1 MNHEY and CDR2 SVGAGI.

This chain links TRBV5-5 with TRBJ1-3; 7 positions agree with TRBD1. This CDR3 has 16 residues. The germline V gene encodes CDR1 SGHKS and CDR2 YYEKEE (reference sequence). V lost 1 base to trimming and J lost 8 bases; unmatched junction nucleotides: 12. Written as DNA, the CDR3 is TGTGCCAGCAGCTTGATCTTAGGGGGCATGGGAGACACCATATATTTT. Encoded protein: CASSLILGGMGDTIYF.

This chain connects TRBV5-5 to TRBJ1-1, with D perhaps TRBD1 (6 bases). Trimming took off 4 bases at V and 1 base at J, with 11 bases between the two ends. CDR3 length equals 14 residues. CDR1 is SGHKS, CDR2 YYEKEE, per germline (reference sequence). The CDR3 spells CASSRDTPNTEAFF. CDR3 bases: TGTGCCAGCAGCCGGGACACGCCGAACACTGAAGCTTTCTTT.

The chain recombines TRBV27 with TRBJ2-5; weak D call: TRBD1 (6 bases). The J call may be faulty, since TRBJ2-7 better matches the DNA end. CDR1 is MNHEY, CDR2 SMNVEV, per germline (reference sequence). The CDR3 totals 16 residues. The CDR3 region has the DNA TGTGCCAGCAGTACAATCTTCAGGGGACCTTACTACGAGCAGTACTTC. Encoded protein: CASSTIFRGPYYEQYF.

The chain links TRBV5-1 to TRBJ2-7; the D gene is possibly TRBD2 (6 bases). Between the trimmed V and J ends, which lost 5 bases and 6 bases, there was a span of 15 bases. Germline V gene lookup returns CDR1 SGHRS and CDR2 YFSETQ. This CDR3 spans 13 amino acids. In DNA form, the CDR3 reads TGCGCCAGCAGTTACGAGCGGGCATTCGAGCAGTACTTC. Its protein is CASSYERAFEQYF.

Only a few counts were recorded for this clone. This chain uses TRBV10-2 with TRBJ2-4, with 10 positions matching TRBD2. The length of the CDR3 is 18 residues. Trimming cost V 2 bases and J 0 bases; bases outside gene matches: 7. Per the germline V gene, CDR1 is WSHSY and CDR2 is SAAADI. The CDR3 bases are TGCGCCAGCAGTGAGATAGCGGGAGGATTACTAGCCAAAAACATTCAGTACTTC. Amino acids: CASSEIAGGLLAKNIQYF.

The gene calls are TRBV18 and TRBJ2-7; D possibly corresponds to TRBD2 (6 bases). Trimming removed 6 bases from V and 7 bases from J, with 16 bases in between. The CDR3 contains 13 residues. Germline CDR1 is KGHSH and CDR2 is LQKENI. The CDR3 is CASSPGRAGEQYF. In DNA form, the CDR3 reads TGTGCCAGCTCCCCAGGCAGGGCGGGGGAGCAGTACTTC.

The J gene is TRBJ2-1, the V gene TRBV11-2, with 8 nucleotides matching TRBD2. Trimming cost V 2 bases and J 3 bases; bases outside gene matches: 3. Germline lookup yields CDR1 SGHAT and CDR2 FQNNGV. The CDR3 is 15 amino acids. The CDR3 protein is CASSLTSGDYNEQFF. In DNA, the CDR3 is TGTGCCAGCAGCTTAACTAGCGGTGACTACAATGAGCAGTTCTTC.